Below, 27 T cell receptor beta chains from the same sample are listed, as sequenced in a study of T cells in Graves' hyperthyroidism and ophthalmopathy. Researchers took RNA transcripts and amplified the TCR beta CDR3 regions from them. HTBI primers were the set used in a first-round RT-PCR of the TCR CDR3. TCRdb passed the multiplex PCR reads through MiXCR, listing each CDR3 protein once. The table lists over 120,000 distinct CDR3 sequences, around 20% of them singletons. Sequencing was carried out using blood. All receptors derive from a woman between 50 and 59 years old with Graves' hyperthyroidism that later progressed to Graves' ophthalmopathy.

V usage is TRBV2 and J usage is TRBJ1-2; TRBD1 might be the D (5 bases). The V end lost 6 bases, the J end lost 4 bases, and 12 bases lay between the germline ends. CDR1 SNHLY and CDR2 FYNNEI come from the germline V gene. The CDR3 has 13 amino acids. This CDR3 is CASSKDTGYGYTF. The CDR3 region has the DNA TGTGCCAGCAGCAAGGACACGGGCTATGGCTACACCTTC.

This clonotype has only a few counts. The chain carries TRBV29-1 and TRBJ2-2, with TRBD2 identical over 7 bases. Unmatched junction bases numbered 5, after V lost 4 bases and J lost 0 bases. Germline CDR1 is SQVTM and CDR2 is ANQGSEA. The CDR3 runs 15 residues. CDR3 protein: CSVGPGLSNTGELFF. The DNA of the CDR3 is TGCAGCGTTGGTCCGGGACTATCGAACACCGGGGAGCTGTTTTTT.

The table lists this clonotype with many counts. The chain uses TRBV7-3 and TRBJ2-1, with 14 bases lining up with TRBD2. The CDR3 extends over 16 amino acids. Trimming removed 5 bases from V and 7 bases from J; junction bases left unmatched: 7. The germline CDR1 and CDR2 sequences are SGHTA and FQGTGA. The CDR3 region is CASSHGTSGRVNEQFF. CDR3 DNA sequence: TGTGCCAGCAGCCATGGGACTAGCGGGAGAGTGAATGAGCAGTTCTTC.

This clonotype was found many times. The CDR3 nucleotides are TGTGCCAGCAGCGTAGACGGCCGTTGGTACCAAGAGACCCAGTACTTC. Its translation: CASSVDGRWYQETQYF. The chain employs TRBV9 and TRBJ2-5; no definite D call. CDR1 is SGDLS and CDR2 is YYNGEE in the germline V gene. Deletions cut 0 bases from V and 0 bases from J, with 12 bases between. This CDR3 spans 16 amino acids.

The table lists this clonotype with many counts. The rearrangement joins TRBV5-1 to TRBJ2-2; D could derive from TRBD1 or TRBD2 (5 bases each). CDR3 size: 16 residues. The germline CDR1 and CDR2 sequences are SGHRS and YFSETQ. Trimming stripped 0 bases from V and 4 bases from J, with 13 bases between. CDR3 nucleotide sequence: TGCGCCAGCAGCTTGGACCCGAGGGGAGCCACCGGGGAGCTGTTTTTT. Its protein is CASSLDPRGATGELFF. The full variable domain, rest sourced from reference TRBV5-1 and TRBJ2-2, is KAGVTQTPRYLIKTRGQQVTLSCSPISGHRSVSWYQQTPGQGLQFLFEYFSETQRNKGNFPGRFSGRQFSNSRSEMNVSTLELGDSALYLCASSLDPRGATGELFFGEGSRLTVL.

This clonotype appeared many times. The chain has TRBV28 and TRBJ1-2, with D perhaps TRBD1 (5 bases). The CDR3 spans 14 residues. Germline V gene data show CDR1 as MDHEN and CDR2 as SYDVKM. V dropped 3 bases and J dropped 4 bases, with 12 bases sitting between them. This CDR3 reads CASSFGGTFYGYTF. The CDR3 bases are TGTGCCAGCAGTTTTGGGGGAACGTTCTATGGCTACACCTTC.

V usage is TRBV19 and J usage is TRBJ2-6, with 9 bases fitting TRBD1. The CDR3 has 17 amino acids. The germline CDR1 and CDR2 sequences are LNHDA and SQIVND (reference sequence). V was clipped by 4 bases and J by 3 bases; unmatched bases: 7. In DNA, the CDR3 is TGTGCCAGTAGTAAGGGACAGGGCTCCTATGGGGCCAACGTCCTGACTTTC. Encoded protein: CASSKGQGSYGANVLTF.

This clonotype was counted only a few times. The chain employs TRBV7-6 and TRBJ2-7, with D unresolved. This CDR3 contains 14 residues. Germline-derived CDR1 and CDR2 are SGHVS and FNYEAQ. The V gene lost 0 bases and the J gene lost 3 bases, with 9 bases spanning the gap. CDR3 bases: TGTGCCAGCAGCTTAGCTGGCCACCTCTACGAGCAGTACTTC. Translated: CASSLAGHLYEQYF.

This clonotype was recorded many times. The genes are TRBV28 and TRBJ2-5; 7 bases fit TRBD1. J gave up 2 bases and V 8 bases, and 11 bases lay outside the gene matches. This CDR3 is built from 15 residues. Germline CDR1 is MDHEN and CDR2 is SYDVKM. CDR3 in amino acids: CASGSHGTVQETQYF. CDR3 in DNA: TGTGCCAGCGGCTCGCATGGGACAGTACAAGAGACCCAGTACTTC.

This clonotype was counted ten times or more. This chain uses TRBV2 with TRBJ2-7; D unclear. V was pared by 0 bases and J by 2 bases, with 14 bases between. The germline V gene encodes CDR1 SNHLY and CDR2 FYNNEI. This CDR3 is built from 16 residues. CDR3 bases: TGTGCCAGCAGTGAAGCAGGGTGGCCCGTAACCTACGAGCAGTACTTC. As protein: CASSEAGWPVTYEQYF.

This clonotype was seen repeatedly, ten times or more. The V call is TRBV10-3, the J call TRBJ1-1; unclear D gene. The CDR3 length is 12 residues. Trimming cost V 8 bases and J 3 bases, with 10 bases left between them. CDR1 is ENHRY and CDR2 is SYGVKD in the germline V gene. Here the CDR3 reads CAISPGDTEAFF. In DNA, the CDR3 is TGTGCCATCTCTCCTGGAGACACTGAAGCTTTCTTT.

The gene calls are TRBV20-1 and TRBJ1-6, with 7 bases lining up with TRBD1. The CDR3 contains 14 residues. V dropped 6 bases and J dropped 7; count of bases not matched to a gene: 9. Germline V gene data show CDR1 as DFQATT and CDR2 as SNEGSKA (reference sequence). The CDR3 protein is CSAGNRGGNSPLHF. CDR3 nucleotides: TGCAGTGCGGGGAACAGGGGCGGGAATTCACCCCTCCACTTT.

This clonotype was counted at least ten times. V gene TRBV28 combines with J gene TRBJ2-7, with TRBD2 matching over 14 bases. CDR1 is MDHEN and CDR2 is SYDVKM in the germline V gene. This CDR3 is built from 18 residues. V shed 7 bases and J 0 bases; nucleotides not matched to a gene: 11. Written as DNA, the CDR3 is TGTGCCAGCACCTACTTGGGACTAGCGGGAGAGCCCTCCTACGAGCAGTACTTC. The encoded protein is CASTYLGLAGEPSYEQYF.

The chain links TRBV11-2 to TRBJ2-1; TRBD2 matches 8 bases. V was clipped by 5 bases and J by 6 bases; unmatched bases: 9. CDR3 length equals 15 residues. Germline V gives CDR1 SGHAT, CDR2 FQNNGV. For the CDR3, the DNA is TGTGCCAGCAGCGAGTACGGGACTAGACGCAATGAGCAGTTCTTC. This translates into CASSEYGTRRNEQFF.

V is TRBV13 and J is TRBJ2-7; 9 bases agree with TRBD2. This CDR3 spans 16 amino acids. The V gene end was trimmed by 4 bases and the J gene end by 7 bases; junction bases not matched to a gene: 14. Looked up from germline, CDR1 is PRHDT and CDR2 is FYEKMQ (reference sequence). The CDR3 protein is CASSSAASGVRKEQYF. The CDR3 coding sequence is TGTGCCAGCAGCTCGGCCGCTAGCGGGGTCCGGAAAGAGCAGTACTTC. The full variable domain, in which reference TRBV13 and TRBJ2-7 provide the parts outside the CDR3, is AAGVIQSPRHLIKEKRETATLKCYPIPRHDTVYWYQQGPGQDPQFLISFYEKMQSDKGSIPDRFSAQQFSDYHSELNMSSLELGDSALYFCASSSAASGVRKEQYFGPGTRLTVT.

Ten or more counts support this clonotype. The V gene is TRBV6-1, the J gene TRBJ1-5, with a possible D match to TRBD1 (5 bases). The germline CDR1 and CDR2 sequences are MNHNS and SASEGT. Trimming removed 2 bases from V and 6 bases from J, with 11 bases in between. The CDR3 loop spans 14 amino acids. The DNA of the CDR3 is TGTGCCAGCAGTGAATCCCAGGGACCTCAGCCCCAGCATTTT. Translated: CASSESQGPQPQHF.

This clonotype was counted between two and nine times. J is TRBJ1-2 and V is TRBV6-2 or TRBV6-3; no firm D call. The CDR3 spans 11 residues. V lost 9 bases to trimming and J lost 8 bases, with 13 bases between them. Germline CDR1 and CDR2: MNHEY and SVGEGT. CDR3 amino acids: CASQILGGYTF. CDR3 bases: TGTGCCAGTCAGATTCTAGGAGGCTACACCTTC.

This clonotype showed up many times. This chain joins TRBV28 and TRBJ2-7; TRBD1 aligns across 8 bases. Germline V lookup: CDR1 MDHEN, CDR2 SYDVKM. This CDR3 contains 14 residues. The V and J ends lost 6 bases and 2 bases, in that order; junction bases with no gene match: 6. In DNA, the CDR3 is TGTGCCAGCAGCCTGGACAGGGTGGCCTACGAGCAGTACTTC. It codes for CASSLDRVAYEQYF.

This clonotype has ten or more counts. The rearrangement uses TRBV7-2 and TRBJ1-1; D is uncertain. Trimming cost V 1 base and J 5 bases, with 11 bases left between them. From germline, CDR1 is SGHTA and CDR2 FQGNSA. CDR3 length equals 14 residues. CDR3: CASSLVGERTEAFF. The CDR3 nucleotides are TGTGCCAGCAGCTTAGTTGGGGAGCGGACTGAAGCTTTCTTT.

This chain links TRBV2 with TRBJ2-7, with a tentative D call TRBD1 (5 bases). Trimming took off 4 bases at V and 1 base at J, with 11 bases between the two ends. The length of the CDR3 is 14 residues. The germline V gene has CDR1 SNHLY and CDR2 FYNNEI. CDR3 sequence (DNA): TGTGCCAGCAGTGGACAGAAACAGTCCTACGAGCAGTACTTC. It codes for CASSGQKQSYEQYF.

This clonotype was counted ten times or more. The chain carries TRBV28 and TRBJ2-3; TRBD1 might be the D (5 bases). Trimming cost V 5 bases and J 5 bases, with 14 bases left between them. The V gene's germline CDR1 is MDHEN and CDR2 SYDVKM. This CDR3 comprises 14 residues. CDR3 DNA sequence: TGTGCCAGCAGTCGGACACCCGACCGAGATACGCAGTATTTT. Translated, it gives CASSRTPDRDTQYF.

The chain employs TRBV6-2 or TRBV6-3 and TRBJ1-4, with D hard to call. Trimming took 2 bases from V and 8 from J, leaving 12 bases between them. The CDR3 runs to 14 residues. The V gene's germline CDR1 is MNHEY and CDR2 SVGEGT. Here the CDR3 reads CASSYGVLSEKLFF. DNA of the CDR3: TGTGCCAGCAGTTACGGGGTATTATCGGAAAAACTGTTTTTT.

The CDR3 DNA reads as TGCGCCAGCAGTGAGAGTTCGGGAGGGCCCTCGGGGGAGCAGTTCTTC. Encoded protein: CASSESSGGPSGEQFF. The chain recombines TRBV10-1 with TRBJ2-1; 8 bases align to TRBD2. The CDR3 consists of 16 residues. V was pared by 2 bases and J by 10 bases, with 13 bases of the junction left unmatched. The germline gives CDR1 WNHNN, CDR2 SYGVQD (reference sequence).

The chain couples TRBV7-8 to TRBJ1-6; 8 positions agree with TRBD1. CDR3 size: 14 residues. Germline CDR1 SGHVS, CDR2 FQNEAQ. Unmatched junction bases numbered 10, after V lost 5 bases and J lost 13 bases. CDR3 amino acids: CASSPQGATLPLHF. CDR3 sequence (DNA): TGTGCCAGCAGCCCTCAGGGGGCGACTCTCCCCCTCCACTTT.

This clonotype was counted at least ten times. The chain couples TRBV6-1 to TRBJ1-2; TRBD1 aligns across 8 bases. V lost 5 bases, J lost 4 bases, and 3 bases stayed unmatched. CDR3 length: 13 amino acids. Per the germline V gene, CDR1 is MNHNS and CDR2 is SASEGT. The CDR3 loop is CASSFTGGYGYTF. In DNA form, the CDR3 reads TGTGCCAGCAGTTTTACAGGGGGCTATGGCTACACCTTC.

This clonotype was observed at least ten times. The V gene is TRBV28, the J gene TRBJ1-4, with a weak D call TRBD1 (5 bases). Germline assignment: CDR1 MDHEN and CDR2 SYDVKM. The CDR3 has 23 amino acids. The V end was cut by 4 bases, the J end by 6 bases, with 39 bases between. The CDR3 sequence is CASSSPRGGKKDLSHLHHEKLFF. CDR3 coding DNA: TGTGCCAGCAGTTCGCCTCGCGGGGGGAAAAAAGACTTGTCCCACCTACACCATGAAAAACTGTTTTTT. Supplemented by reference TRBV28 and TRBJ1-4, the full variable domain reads DVKVTQSSRYLVKRTGEKVFLECVQDMDHENMFWYRQDPGLGLRLIYFSYDVKMKEKGDIPEGYSVSREKKERFSLILESASTNQTSMYLCASSSPRGGKKDLSHLHHEKLFFGSGTQLSVL.

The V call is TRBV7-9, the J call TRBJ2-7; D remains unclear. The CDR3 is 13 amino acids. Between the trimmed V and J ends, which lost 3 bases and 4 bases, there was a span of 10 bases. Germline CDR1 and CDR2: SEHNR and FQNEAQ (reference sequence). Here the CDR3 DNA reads TGTGCCAGCAGCTTCTTTTCTTCGTACGAGCAGTACTTC. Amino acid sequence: CASSFFSSYEQYF. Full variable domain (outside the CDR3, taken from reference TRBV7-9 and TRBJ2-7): DTGVSQNPRHKITKRGQNVTFRCDPISEHNRLYWYRQTLGQGPEFLTYFQNEAQLEKSRLLSDRFSAERPKGSFSTLEIQRTEQGDSAMYLCASSFFSSYEQYFGPGTRLTVT.